This TCR beta chain is drawn from a study of blood T cell repertoires in COVID-19. Study in general: Sites across the United States, Italy and Spain contributed samples from acute and convalescent COVID-19. T cells, B-cell-depleted T cells, or PBMCs supplied cDNA or gDNA.

Per the original methods: Nucleated cell counts were estimated from reference gene primer amplification. TCRdb keeps only in-frame clones here, not all; method: immunoSEQ multiplex PCR. The V and J calls and the clone size are those of that table, but D and trimming were determined from the DNA. Found here are 190,000 or so clones, approximately 78% of them singletons; the top ten hold approximately 12%. It was during active infection that Seattle patients were enrolled and then longitudinally followed. The source is a woman of 80 years or more with COVID-19, enrolled during active disease. Sequencing was performed on peripheral blood.

The CDR3 region has the DNA TGTGCCTGGAGTGGGCTAGCGGAGACCCAGTACTTC. It is translated as CAWSGLAETQYF. The chain carries TRBV30 and TRBJ2-5, with a tentative D call TRBD2 (6 bases). Deletions cut 1 base from V and 5 bases from J, with 8 bases between. Germline loops: CDR1 GTSNPN, CDR2 SVGIG (reference sequence). The CDR3 spans 12 residues.